This TCR beta chain was sequenced in a study of regulatory T cells in long-lasting Graves disease. The wider study: Patients with new Graves' disease had used antithyroid drugs below 3 months. Overall study findings and caveats: Persistent disease exhibited a predilection for TRBV28, TRBJ1-2 and TRBJ2-5.

Time point in this sample: newly diagnosed GD, antithyroid drugs for less than 3 months. Scientists built the TCR library using RNA that was extracted from PBMCs. Concerning this clonotype: Its target is not known.

Germline V gene data show CDR1 as LGHDT and CDR2 as YNNKEL (reference sequence). Trimming removed 4 bases at V and 5 bases at J, with 9 bases between. This CDR3 is 13 amino acids long. Relying on iRepertoire HTBI primers and Arm-PCR of CDR3 regions, the team built TCR beta libraries. TCRdb independently ran MiXCR on the multiplex PCR reads; one entry per CDR3 protein. The sample includes fewer than 550,000 distinct CDR3 sequences, about 15% of them seen just once. This same sample was also part of a study on T cells in Graves' hyperthyroidism and ophthalmopathy. From that paper: Among thyroid clonotypes expanded above 0.001, most also appeared in blood.

J is TRBJ2-1 and V is TRBV3-1; D not certain. The sequencing used peripheral blood mononuclear cells (PBMCs), collected at new diagnosis, from a patient treated with antithyroid drugs. This TCR came from a woman aged 18-29 years with Graves disease. CDR3 sequence: CASSRGEDNEQFF. In DNA form, the CDR3 reads TGTGCCAGCAGCCGGGGTGAGGACAATGAGCAGTTCTTC.